The clone carrying this TCR beta chain showed up just once. The data were obtained in a study of blood T cell repertoires in COVID-19. Overall study context: Sources were T cells, B-cell-depleted T cells, or PBMCs; the material itself was cDNA or gDNA.

CDR3 size: 21 residues. The germline CDR1 and CDR2 sequences are KGHSH and LQKENI. The J segment lost 0 bases and the V segment lost 3 bases, leaving 18 bases of the junction unmatched. Original methodology: Reference gene primers were amplified, and this amplification served to estimate nucleated cell counts. The data were produced by immunoSEQ multiplex PCR, yet TCRdb's version contains in-frame clones alone and is incomplete. The DNA gave D and trimming, while V, J and clone size come from that table. The repertoire has under 300,000 clones, around 90% of them found once; the top ten carry less than 2.5%.

Sequencing input: PBMCs or T cells enriched from blood (not recorded which). The receptor's source is a woman younger than 35 who had recovered from COVID-19. The chain is built from TRBV18 and TRBJ1-3; TRBD1 aligns across 9 bases. For the CDR3, the DNA is TGTGCCAGCTCACCTACCCCGGGGGACAGGGCCCCCGGGACCTCTGGAAACACCATATATTTT. This codes for CASSPTPGDRAPGTSGNTIYF.